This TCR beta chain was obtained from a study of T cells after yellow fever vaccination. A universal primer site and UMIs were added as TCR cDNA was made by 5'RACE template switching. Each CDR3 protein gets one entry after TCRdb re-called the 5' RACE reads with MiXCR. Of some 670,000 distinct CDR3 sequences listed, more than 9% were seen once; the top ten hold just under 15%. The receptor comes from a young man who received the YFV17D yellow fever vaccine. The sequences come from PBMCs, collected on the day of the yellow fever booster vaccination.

CDR3: CASSWGQGGKYF. DNA of the CDR3: TGTGCCAGCAGCTGGGGACAGGGGGGGAAGTACTTC. V is TRBV5-4 and J is TRBJ2-7, with 11 bases fitting TRBD1. The CDR3 has 12 residues. J gave up 11 bases and V 3 bases, and 4 bases lay outside the gene matches. The germline V gene has CDR1 SGHNT and CDR2 YYREEE (reference sequence).